This TCR beta chain was sequenced for a study of T cells in Graves' hyperthyroidism and ophthalmopathy. Whole-study results and caveats: Blood samples included most of the expanded thyroid clonotypes exceeding 0.001. A 13 V-J model separated ophthalmopathy from stable hyperthyroidism.

CDR1 SEHNR and CDR2 FQNEAQ come from the germline V gene (reference sequence). V lost 5 bases and J lost 3, with 11 bases in between. This CDR3 contains 13 residues. Thyroid ultrasound, orbital computed tomography, clinical symptoms, and serum thyroxine and TRAb underpinned diagnoses. Fresh peripheral blood, around 10 ml, yielded the PBMCs. This clonotype has ten or more counts. What it binds is unknown. The TCR beta CDR3 regions underwent amplification using RNA transcripts as the source. HTBI primers were used for first-round RT-PCR of the TCR CDR3. TCRdb redid the calling of the multiplex PCR reads with MiXCR, one entry per CDR3 protein. The profile shows 750,000 to 950,000 distinct CDR3 sequences, roughly 40% of them singletons.

V usage is TRBV7-9 and J usage is TRBJ2-7; the D gene is possibly TRBD1 (6 bases). The clonotype was recovered from a man aged 18 to 30 with Graves' hyperthyroidism. Input material: blood. This CDR3 is CASSPPGHYEQYF. In DNA form, the CDR3 reads TGTGCCAGCAGCCCCCCGGGACACTACGAGCAGTACTTC.